The 8 T cell receptor beta chains in this list originate from one sample, sequenced in a study of CD8+ T cells in alopecia areata. This sample's treatment: oral pan-JAK inhibitor, 5-10 mg twice daily. Following extraction, RNA underwent reverse transcription to cDNA, which served as the sequencing template. The assay was immunoSEQ multiplex PCR, and TCRdb's table has in-frame clones only and misses some. This table holds about 140,000 clones, around 86% found once. Sequencing used CD8+ T cells sorted from blood, obtained at week 4, from a patient treated with tofacitinib. Receptor source: a human donor with alopecia areata.

As for this clone: The sample has other DNA sequences that encode this CDR3 too. The gene calls are TRBV27 and TRBJ2-7; possible D gene TRBD1, 5 bases. Germline V gene lookup returns CDR1 MNHEY and CDR2 SMNVEV (reference sequence). CDR3 length equals 13 residues. Trimming shortened V by 2 bases and J by 2 bases, and 7 bases separated the two germline ends. This chain's CDR3 is CASSLTTAYEQYF. The CDR3 region has the DNA TGTGCCAGCAGTTTAACGACAGCCTACGAGCAGTACTTC.

This sequence joins TRBV16 and TRBJ2-1, with TRBD1 as a possible D gene (6 bases). CDR1 is KGHSY and CDR2 is FQNENV in the germline V gene. CDR3 size: 12 residues. Deletions cut 3 bases from V and 9 bases from J, with 9 bases between. Here the CDR3 reads CASSHSGVEQFF. CDR3 DNA: TGTGCCAGCAGCCACTCAGGGGTTGAGCAGTTCTTC.

The sample holds one count of this clone. The rearrangement uses TRBV25-1 and TRBJ2-1; D unresolved. Looked up from germline, CDR1 is MGHDK and CDR2 is SYGVNS. This CDR3 region has 15 residues. Between the trimmed V and J ends, which lost 6 bases and 4 bases, there was a span of 16 bases. The CDR3 spells CASRGKEWGYNEQFF. CDR3 DNA sequence: TGTGCCAGCAGGGGGAAAGAGTGGGGATACAATGAGCAGTTCTTC.

The V call is TRBV29-1, the J call TRBJ2-2; D not resolved. V lost 2 bases and J 4 bases, leaving 8 bases between the germline ends. The CDR3 has 13 amino acids. CDR1 SQVTM and CDR2 ANQGSEA come from the germline V gene. CDR3 sequence reads: CSVERVLTGELFF. The CDR3 DNA follows: TGCAGCGTTGAACGGGTACTCACCGGGGAGCTGTTTTTT.

The chain links TRBV5-6 to TRBJ1-3; D is unresolved. Trimming left V 0 bases short and J 8 bases short, with 9 bases between. The CDR3 is made up of 13 amino acids. Germline V gene lookup returns CDR1 SGHDT and CDR2 YYEEEE. CDR3 sequence reads: CASSLDLVDTIYF. CDR3 sequence (DNA): TGTGCCAGCAGCTTGGATCTGGTGGACACCATATATTTT.

The gene calls are TRBV29-1 and TRBJ1-1, with D unresolved. There are 12 residues in the CDR3. Germline V gene data show CDR1 as SQVTM and CDR2 as ANQGSEA. With 0 bases removed from V and 6 bases from J, the gap between germline ends came to 8 bases. The CDR3 DNA follows: TGCAGCGTTGAAGATCTTGGGGCTGAAGCTTTCTTT. Translated, it gives CSVEDLGAEAFF.

The table lists this clone with a few counts. This chain connects TRBV29-1 to TRBJ2-2, with D hard to call. V shed 7 bases and J shed 0 bases, with 9 bases lying between them. The germline gives CDR1 SQVTM, CDR2 ANQGSEA. The CDR3 extends over 13 amino acids. The DNA of the CDR3 is TGCAGCGGGCACGGTTCGAACACCGGGGAGCTGTTTTTT. The encoded protein is CSGHGSNTGELFF.

The chain combines TRBV6-5 with TRBJ2-7; TRBD1 matches 8 bases. The CDR3 spans 14 residues. Germline assignment: CDR1 MNHEY and CDR2 SVGAGI. Losses at the gene ends were 0 bases for V and 6 bases for J; bases not matched to a gene: 4. The chain's CDR3 is CASSYSGQGGEQYF. DNA of the CDR3: TGTGCCAGCAGTTACTCCGGACAGGGAGGCGAGCAGTACTTC.